This T cell receptor (beta chain) stems from a study of Ad26.COV2.S vaccination and SARS-CoV-2 variants. Study summary: Into the muscle, Ad26.COV2.S was dosed once or twice, 56 days apart. The study, taken as a whole, reports: The TCR breadth and depth analyses may have produced an underestimate of total T cell responses. There was reportedly substantial breadth in spike-specific CD8+ and CD4+ T cell responses after vaccination.

V lost 4 bases, J lost 2 bases, and 9 bases stayed unmatched. From germline, CDR1 is SGHNT and CDR2 YYREEE (reference sequence). The length of the CDR3 is 17 residues. A word on this clone: Its target is unknown.

Profiled with immunoSEQ multiplex PCR; TCRdb holds only in-frame clones, not every one. The table shows about 350,000 clones, with about 88% occurring only once. Described treatment: about 20 received Ad26.COV2.S at low or high dose, single or two shots; about 5 received placebo; per-sample allocation not given. Collection of samples fell on day 63 after the first vaccine or placebo injection. Built on an Ad26 vector, the vaccine expressed Wuhan-strain SARS-CoV-2 spike. Material: peripheral blood, obtained in a trial of Ad26.COV2.S vaccine versus placebo. The chain combines TRBV5-4 with TRBJ1-5; 10 bases align to TRBD1. This TCR was recovered from a person aged 18-65 years who received the Ad26.COV2.S COVID-19 vaccine or a placebo. The CDR3 bases are TGTGCCAGCAGCCTAAGGACAGGGGGAGGTGGCAATCAGCCCCAGCATTTT. Residues: CASSLRTGGGGNQPQHF.